This T cell receptor beta chain was sequenced for a study of CD8 T cells in ankylosing spondylitis. Points from the study as a whole: Characteristic, it appeared, of ankylosing spondylitis blood was a TCR beta motif of roughly eight highly homologous variants. Matched ankylosing spondylitis synovial fluid reportedly showed significant enrichment of disease-linked clones.

Trimming took 0 bases from V and 2 from J; bases not matched to a gene: 5. From germline, CDR1 is SGDLS and CDR2 YYNGEE. The CDR3 has 16 amino acids. Worth noting for this clonotype: Its antigen is unidentified.

Quantitative 5'-RACE with molecular barcodes produced the TCR beta libraries. Each CDR3 protein is one row after TCRdb ran MiXCR on the 5' RACE reads. In the table there are about 360,000 distinct CDR3 sequences, approximately 22% of which are singletons. This chain connects TRBV9 to TRBJ2-3; 8 positions match TRBD1. This TCR was sampled from a male donor with ankylosing spondylitis or in good health (not recorded which). The sequenced sample was blood, either unsorted or a sorted T cell fraction (not recorded which). The CDR3: CASSVAWTGTTDTQYF. CDR3 DNA: TGTGCCAGCAGCGTAGCGTGGACAGGGACCACAGATACGCAGTATTTT.